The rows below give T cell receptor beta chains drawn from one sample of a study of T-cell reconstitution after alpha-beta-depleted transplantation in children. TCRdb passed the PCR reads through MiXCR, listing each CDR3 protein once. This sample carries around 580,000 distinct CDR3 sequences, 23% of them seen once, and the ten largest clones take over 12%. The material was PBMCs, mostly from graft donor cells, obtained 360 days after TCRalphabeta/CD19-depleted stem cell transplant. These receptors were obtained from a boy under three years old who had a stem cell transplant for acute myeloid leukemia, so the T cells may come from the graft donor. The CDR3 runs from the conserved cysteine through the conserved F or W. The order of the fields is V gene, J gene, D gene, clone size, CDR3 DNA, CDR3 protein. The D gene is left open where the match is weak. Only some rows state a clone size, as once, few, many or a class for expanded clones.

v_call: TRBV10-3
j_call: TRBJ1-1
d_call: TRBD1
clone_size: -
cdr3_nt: TGTGCCATCAGTGAGTCTTGGACAGGGGGCGCAGATAAAGCTTTCTTT
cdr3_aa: CAISESWTGGADKAFF

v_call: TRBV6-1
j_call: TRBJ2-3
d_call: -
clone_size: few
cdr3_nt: TGTGCCAGCAGCTCCCGGACAGCTAGCACAGATACGCAGTATTTT
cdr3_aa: CASSSRTASTDTQYF

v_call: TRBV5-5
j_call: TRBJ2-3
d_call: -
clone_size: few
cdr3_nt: TGTGCCAGCAGCTTTGAAATATGGGTAATGAGCACAGATACGCAGTATTTT
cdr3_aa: CASSFEIWVMSTDTQYF

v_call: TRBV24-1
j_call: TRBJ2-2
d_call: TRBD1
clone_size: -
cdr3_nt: TGTGCCACCAGACCAGGGGGCCCCTACACCGGGGAGCTGTTTTTT
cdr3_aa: CATRPGGPYTGELFF

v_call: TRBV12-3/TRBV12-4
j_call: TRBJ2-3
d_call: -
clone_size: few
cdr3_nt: TGTGCCAGCAGTAGTACGGGCCCTGAAGATACGCAGTATTTT
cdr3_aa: CASSSTGPEDTQYF

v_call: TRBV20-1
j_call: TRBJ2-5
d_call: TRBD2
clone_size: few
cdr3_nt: TGCAGTGCACATCGGGGGGGGGGCTTGGAGACCCAGTACTTC
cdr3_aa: CSAHRGGGLETQYF

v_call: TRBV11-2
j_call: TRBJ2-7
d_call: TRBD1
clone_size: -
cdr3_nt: TGTGCCAGCAGCGCGAGGACAGGGCTCGAGCAGTACTTC
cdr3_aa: CASSARTGLEQYF

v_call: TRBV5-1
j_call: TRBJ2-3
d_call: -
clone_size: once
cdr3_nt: TGCGCCAGCAGCTTTCCTACCGGCACAGATACGCAGTATTTT
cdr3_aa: CASSFPTGTDTQYF

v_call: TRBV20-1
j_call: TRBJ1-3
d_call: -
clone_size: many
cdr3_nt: TGCAGTGCTAGTCACGCCACCTCTGGAAACACCATATATTTT
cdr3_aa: CSASHATSGNTIYF

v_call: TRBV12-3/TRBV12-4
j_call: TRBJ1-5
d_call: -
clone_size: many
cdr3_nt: TGTGCCAGCAGTAAGGAGGCTCAGCCCCAGCATTTT
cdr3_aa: CASSKEAQPQHF

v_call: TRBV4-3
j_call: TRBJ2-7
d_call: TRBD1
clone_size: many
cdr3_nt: TGCGCCAGCAGCCAAGATGCAGGGGGCTTAGACTGCGAGCAGTACTTC
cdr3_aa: CASSQDAGGLDCEQYF

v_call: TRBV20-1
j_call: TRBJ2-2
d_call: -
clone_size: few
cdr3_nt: TGCAGTGCTGTATCACAGGGCGACACCGGGGAGCTGTTTTTT
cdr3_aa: CSAVSQGDTGELFF

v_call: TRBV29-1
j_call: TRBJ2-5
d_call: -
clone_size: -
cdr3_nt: TGCAGCGTACAAAGACAGGTACAAGAGACCCAGTACTTC
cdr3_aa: CSVQRQVQETQYF

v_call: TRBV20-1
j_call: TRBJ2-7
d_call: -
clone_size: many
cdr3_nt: TGCAGTGCTAGAGATCAAAACGGGGGGCCACCCTACGAGCAGTACTTC
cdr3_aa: CSARDQNGGPPYEQYF

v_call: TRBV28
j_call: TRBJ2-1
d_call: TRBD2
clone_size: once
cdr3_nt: TGTGCCAGCAGTTTTCGCCCCAGCGGGGGGGCCGGAGAGCAGTTCTTC
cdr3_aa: CASSFRPSGGAGEQFF

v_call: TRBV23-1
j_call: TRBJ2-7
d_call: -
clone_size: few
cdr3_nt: TGCGCCAGCAGTCCAATCGGGAAGAGGGGCACCTCCTACGAGCAGTACTTC
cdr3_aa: CASSPIGKRGTSYEQYF

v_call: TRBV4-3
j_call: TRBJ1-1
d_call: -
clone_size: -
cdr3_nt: TGCGCCAGCAGCCAAGATGCATTAAGGAACACTGAAGCTTTCTTT
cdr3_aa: CASSQDALRNTEAFF

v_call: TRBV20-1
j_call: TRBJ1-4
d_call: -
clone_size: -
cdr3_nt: TGCAGTGCCGGGGCAGGGTTTACTAATGAAAAACTGTTTTTT
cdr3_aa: CSAGAGFTNEKLFF

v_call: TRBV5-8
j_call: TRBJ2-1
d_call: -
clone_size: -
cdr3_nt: TGTGCCAGCAAAGGGGTTAGGAGCTCCTACAATGAGCAGTTCTTC
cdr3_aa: CASKGVRSSYNEQFF

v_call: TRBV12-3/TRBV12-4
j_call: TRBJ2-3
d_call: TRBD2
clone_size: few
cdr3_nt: TGTGCCAGCAGTTTCTACCCTAGCGGCGCCGGCACAGATACGCAGTATTTT
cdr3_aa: CASSFYPSGAGTDTQYF

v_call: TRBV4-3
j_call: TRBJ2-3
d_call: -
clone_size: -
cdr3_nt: TGCGCCAGCAGCCAAGATCTGCTAGAGGTGCAGTATTTT
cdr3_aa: CASSQDLLEVQYF

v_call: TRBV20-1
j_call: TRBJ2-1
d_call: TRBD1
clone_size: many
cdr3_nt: TGCAGTGCTACCCCTGGACAGGCGTACAATGAGCAGTTCTTC
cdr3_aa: CSATPGQAYNEQFF

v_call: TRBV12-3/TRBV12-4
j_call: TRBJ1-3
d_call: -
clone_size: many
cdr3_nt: TGTGCCAGCAGTTTCGGCCAGGGTGGAAACACCATATATTTT
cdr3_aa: CASSFGQGGNTIYF

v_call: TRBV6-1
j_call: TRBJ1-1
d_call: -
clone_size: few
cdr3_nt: TGTGCCAGCAGTCCCCCCAGAGGGCAGAACACTGAAGCTTTCTTT
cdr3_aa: CASSPPRGQNTEAFF

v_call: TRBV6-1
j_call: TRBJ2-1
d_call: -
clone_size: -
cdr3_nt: TGTGCCAGCAGCCCCTCGCGGGACAATGAGCAGTTCTTC
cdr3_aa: CASSPSRDNEQFF

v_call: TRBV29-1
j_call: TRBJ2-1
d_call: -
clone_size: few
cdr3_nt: TGCAGCGTTGAGAGGGGGGCAAAGAACAATGAGCAGTTCTTC
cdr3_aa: CSVERGAKNNEQFF

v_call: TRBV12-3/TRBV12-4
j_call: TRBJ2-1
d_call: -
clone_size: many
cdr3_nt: TGTGCCAGCAGTTTTATCCCCTCCACCACCTCCTACAATGAGCAGTTCTTC
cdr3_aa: CASSFIPSTTSYNEQFF

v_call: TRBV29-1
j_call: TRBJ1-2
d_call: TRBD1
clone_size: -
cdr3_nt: TGCAGCGCTCAGGGGGCGGGCTATGGCTACACCTTC
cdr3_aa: CSAQGAGYGYTF

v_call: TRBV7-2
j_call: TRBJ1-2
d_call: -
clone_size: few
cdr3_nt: TGTGCCAGCAGCTTAGACAGATGGGCCCTACGTGGTGGCTACACCTTC
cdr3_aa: CASSLDRWALRGGYTF

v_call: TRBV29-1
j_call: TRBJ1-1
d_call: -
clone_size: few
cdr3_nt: TGCAGCGTCGCTCTCCGGACGCCATCCGAAGCTTTCTTT
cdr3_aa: CSVALRTPSEAFF

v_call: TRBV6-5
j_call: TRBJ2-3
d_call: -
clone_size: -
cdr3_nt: TGTGCCAGCAGTTACTCCCTGAGGGGACCCGATCTATTCACAGATACGCAGTATTTT
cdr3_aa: CASSYSLRGPDLFTDTQYF

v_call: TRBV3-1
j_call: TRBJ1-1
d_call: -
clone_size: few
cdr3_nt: TGTGCCAGCAGCCAACCGGGACACCAAAGGGGGAACACTGAAGCTTTCTTT
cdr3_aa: CASSQPGHQRGNTEAFF

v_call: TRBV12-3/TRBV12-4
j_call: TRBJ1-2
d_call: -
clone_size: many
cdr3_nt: TGTGCCAGCAGTTCTAATGGGGCTGGCTACACCTTC
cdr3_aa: CASSSNGAGYTF

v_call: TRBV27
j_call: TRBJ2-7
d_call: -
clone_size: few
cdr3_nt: TGTGCCAGCAGTTTCTTGGGCGGAGCCCCCTACGAGCAGTACTTC
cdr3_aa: CASSFLGGAPYEQYF

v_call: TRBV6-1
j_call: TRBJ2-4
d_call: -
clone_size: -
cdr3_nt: TGTGCCAGCAGTGACGGCGTTTGGGCCAAAAACATTCAGTACTTC
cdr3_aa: CASSDGVWAKNIQYF

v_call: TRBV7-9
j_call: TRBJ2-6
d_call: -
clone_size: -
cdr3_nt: TGTGCCACAGGGGGGCTTACCCTCCTCTCTGGGGCCAACGTCCTGACTTTC
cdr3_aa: CATGGLTLLSGANVLTF

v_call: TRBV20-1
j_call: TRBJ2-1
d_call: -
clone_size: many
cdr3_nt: TGCAGTGCCCCTCAGACCTCGGGGAATGAGCAGTTCTTC
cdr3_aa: CSAPQTSGNEQFF

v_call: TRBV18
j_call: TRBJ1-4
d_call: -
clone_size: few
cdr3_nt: TGTGCCAGCTCACCTACCACCCCAGGGAAGGGTGAAAAACTGTTTTTT
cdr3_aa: CASSPTTPGKGEKLFF

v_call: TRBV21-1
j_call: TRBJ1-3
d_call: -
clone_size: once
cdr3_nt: TGTGCCAGCAGCAACACCCCCGCACAGGGCCGAAACACCATATATTTT
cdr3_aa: CASSNTPAQGRNTIYF